This T cell receptor beta chain was sequenced during a study of cytomegalovirus exposure and HLA in healthy donors. Overall study results and limits: Later analysis associated a missense DCLRE1C variant with TCR beta V- and J-gene trimming.

Notes on this clone: No antigen is known for it.

Germline loops: CDR1 SGDLS, CDR2 YYNGEE. This CDR3 comprises 15 residues. V gave up 0 bases and J gave up 4 bases, with 11 bases separating them. The PCR ran on 60 Vbeta and 13 Jbeta primers. Here immunoSEQ multiplex PCR was the method, and the copy in TCRdb shows in-frame clones only, minus some. The sample records approximately 190,000 clones, roughly 80% being singletons. This clonotype was sampled from a man aged 50 to 60 in good health and CMV-seronegative. The chain recombines TRBV9 with TRBJ1-3, with D unresolved. The sequencing input was PBMCs. The CDR3 nucleotides read TGTGCCAGCAGCGTAGGACTTCCCGTAGGAAACACCATATATTTT. Translated: CASSVGLPVGNTIYF.